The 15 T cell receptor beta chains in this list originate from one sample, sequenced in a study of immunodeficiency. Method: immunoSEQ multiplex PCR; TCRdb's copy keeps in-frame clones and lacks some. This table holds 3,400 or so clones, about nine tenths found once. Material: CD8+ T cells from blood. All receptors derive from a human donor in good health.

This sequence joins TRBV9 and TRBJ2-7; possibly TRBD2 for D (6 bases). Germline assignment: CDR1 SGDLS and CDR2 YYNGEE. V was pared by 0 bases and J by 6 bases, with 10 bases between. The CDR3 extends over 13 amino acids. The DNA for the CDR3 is TGTGCCAGCAGCGTAGCTTCGGGGGTCGAGCAGTACTTC. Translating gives CASSVASGVEQYF. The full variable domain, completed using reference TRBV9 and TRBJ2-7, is DSGVTQTPKHLITATGQRVTLRCSPRSGDLSVYWYQQSLDQGLQFLIQYYNGEERAKGNILERFSAQQFPDLHSELNLSSLELGDSALYFCASSVASGVEQYFGPGTRLTVT.

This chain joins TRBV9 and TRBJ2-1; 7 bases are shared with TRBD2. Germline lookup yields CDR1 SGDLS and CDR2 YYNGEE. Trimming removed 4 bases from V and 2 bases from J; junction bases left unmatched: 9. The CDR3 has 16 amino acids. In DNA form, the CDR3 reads TGTGCCAGCAGCCCGTACTTCGCGGGAGCCTACAATGAGCAGTTCTTC. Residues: CASSPYFAGAYNEQFF.

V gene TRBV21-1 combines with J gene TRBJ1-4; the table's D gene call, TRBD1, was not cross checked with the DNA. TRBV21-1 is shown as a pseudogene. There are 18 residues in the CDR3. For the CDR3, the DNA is TGTGCCAGCAGTCAAGTCAGACAGTTCCCCGCAACTAATGAAAAACTGTTTTTT. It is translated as CASSQVRQFPATNEKLFF.

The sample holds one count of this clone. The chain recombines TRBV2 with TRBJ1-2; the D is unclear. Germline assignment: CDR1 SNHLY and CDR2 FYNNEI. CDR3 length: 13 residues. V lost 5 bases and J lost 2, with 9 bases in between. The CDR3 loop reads CASSSRSNYGYTF. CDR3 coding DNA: TGTGCCAGCAGTTCCCGAAGCAACTATGGCTACACCTTC.

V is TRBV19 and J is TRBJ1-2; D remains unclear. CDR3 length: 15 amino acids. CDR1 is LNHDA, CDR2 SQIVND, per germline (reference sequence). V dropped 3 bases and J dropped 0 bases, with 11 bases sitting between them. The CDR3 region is CASSIARTANYGYTF. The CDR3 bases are TGTGCCAGTAGTATTGCTCGAACAGCTAACTATGGCTACACCTTC.

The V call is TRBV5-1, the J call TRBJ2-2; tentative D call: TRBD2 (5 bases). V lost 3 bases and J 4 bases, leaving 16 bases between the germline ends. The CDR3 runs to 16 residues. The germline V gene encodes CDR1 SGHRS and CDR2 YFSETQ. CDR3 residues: CASSSPEGGSTGELFF. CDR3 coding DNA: TGCGCCAGCAGCTCCCCTGAGGGCGGAAGCACCGGGGAGCTGTTTTTT.

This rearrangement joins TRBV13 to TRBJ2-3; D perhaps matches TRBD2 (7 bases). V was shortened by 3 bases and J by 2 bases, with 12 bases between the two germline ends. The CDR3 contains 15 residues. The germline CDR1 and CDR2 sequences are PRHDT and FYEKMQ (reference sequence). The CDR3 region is CASSFGGALTDTQYF. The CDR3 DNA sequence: TGTGCCAGCAGCTTTGGGGGGGCCCTCACAGATACGCAGTATTTT.

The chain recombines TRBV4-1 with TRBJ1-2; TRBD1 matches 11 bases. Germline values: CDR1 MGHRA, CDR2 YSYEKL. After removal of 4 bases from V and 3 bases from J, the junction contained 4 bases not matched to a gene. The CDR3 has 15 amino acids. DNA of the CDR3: TGCGCCAGCAGCCCGGGACAGGGGGGGTACTATGGCTACACCTTC. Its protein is CASSPGQGGYYGYTF.

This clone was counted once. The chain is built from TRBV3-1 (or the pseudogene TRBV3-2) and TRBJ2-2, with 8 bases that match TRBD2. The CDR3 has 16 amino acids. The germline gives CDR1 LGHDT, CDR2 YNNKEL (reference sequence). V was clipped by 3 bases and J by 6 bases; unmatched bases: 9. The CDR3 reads CASSHFAGGHAGELFF. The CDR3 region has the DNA TGTGCCAGCAGCCATTTCGCGGGGGGCCACGCCGGGGAGCTGTTTTTT.

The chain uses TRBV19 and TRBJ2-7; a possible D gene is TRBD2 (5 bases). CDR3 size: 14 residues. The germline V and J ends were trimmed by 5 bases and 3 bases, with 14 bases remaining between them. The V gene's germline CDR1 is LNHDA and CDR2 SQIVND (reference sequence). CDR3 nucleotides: TGTGCCAGTAGTGAATCCCCGGGAAACTACGAGCAGTACTTC. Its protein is CASSESPGNYEQYF. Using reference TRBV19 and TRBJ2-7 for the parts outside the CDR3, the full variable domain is DGGITQSPKYLFRKEGQNVTLSCEQNLNHDAMYWYRQDPGQGLRLIYYSQIVNDFQKGDIAEGYSVSREKKESFPLTVTSAQKNPTAFYLCASSESPGNYEQYFGPGTRLTVT.

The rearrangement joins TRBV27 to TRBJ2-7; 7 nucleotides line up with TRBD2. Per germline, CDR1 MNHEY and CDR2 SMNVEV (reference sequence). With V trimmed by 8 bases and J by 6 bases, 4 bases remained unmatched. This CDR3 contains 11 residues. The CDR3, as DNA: TGTGCCAGCGGGTTAGCGGGCGAGCAGTACTTC. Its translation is CASGLAGEQYF.

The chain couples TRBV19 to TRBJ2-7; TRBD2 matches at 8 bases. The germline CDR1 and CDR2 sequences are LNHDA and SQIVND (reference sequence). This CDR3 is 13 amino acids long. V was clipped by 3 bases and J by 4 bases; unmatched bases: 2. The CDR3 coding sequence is TGTGCCAGTAGTATCTTAGCGGGGTACGAGCAGTACTTC. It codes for CASSILAGYEQYF.

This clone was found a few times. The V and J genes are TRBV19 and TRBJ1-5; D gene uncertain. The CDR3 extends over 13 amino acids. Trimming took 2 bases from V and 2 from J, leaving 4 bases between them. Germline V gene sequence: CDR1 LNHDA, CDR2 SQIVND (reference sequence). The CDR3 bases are TGTGCCAGTAGTATAATTGGCAATCAGCCCCAGCATTTT. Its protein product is CASSIIGNQPQHF. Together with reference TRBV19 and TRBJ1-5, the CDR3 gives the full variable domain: DGGITQSPKYLFRKEGQNVTLSCEQNLNHDAMYWYRQDPGQGLRLIYYSQIVNDFQKGDIAEGYSVSREKKESFPLTVTSAQKNPTAFYLCASSIIGNQPQHFGDGTRLSIL.

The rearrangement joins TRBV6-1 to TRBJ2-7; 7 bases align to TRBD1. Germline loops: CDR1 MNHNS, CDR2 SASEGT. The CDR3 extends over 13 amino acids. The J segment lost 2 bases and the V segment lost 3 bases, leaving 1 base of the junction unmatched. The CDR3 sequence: CASSDGTAYEQYF. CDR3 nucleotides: TGTGCCAGCAGTGACGGGACAGCCTACGAGCAGTACTTC.

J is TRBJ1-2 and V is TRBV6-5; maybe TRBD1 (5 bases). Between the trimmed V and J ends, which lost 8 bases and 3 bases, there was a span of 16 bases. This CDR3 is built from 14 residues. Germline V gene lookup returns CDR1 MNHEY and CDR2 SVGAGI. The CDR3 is CASCPSGRDYGYTF. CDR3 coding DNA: TGTGCCAGCTGCCCTTCGGGACGGGACTATGGCTACACCTTC.